This TCR beta chain is from a study of CD8 T cell repertoires and HIV-1 epitope variants. As for the study in general: Twenty-five autologous and known Gag and Nef epitope variant peptides each stimulated T cells separately.

Trimming removed 5 bases at V and 1 base at J, with 14 bases between. CDR3 size: 16 residues. CDR1 is SGHTA, CDR2 FQGNSA, per germline. On the immunoSEQ platform, TCR beta CDR3s were sequenced at survey depth. Profiling relied on immunoSEQ multiplex PCR, and the TCRdb table lists in-frame clones only, not all of them. The sample lists some 100,000 clones; roughly four fifths were seen once. The sequence was collected from a male donor with HIV. This sequence joins TRBV7-2 and TRBJ2-2; D might be TRBD1 (5 bases). The sequenced sample was uncultured baseline CD8+ T cells from peripheral blood mononuclear cells (PBMCs). The CDR3: CASSSLGVMNTGELFF. The CDR3 DNA sequence: TGTGCCAGCAGCAGCTTAGGGGTGATGAACACCGGGGAGCTGTTTTTT.